This T cell receptor (beta chain) is from a study of Graves' ophthalmopathy and Graves' hyperthyroidism. Active ophthalmopathy (CAS at least 3, NOSPECS at least 4), lasting under 3 months. General study findings and limits: Detection in blood was also observed for most expanded thyroid clonotypes above 0.001 frequency. Ophthalmopathy progression predictions by the model showed about 75% specificity and 70.59% sensitivity. Ophthalmopathy versus stable hyperthyroidism: 13-signature model gave around 90% sensitivity, around 81% specificity.

The sequenced template was RNA, covering the TCR beta CDR3 region. HTBI primers served in a first-round RT-PCR, which a second-round multiplex PCR followed. TCRdb independently ran MiXCR on the multiplex PCR reads; one entry per CDR3 protein. The data show about 57,000 distinct CDR3 sequences, roughly 47% seen once. This clonotype came up many times. Its antigen is currently unknown. Sample: peripheral blood. This receptor was taken from an adult woman with Graves' ophthalmopathy.

In DNA form, the CDR3 reads TGTGCCAGCTATGGGGCCGAGGTTAATGGCTACACCTTC. It specifies CASYGAEVNGYTF. V gene TRBV12-3 or TRBV12-4 combines with J gene TRBJ1-2; D possibly corresponds to TRBD1 (5 bases). Deletions cut 8 bases from V and 6 bases from J, with 16 bases between. The CDR3 spans 13 residues.